This T cell receptor (beta chain) was retrieved from a study of human T cells and chemical hapten exposure. Study summary: Sensitization employed 2% DPC on roughly 2 cm by roughly 2 cm of upper inner arm skin. Patch tests applied 0.01% DPC to the upper back and were scored after 6 days.

The sample's time point: patch test 1, 2 weeks after DPC sensitization. Indicated treatment: therapeutic diphenylcyclopropenone sensitization with weekly scalp DPC. Someone pulled total RNA out of unfractionated whole blood. As processed by the authors: The number of TCRs in each sample had a median of approximately 90,000 and spanned about 20,000 to 690,600. TCRdb redid the calling of the RACE reads with MiXCR, one entry per CDR3 protein. The V and J calls shown here were made by TCRdb, not taken from the authors' results. Of about 360,000 distinct CDR3 sequences in the sample, 4.8% were seen once. Only a few counts were recorded for this clonotype. Between the trimmed V and J ends, which lost 6 bases and 0 bases, there was a span of 12 bases. This CDR3 comprises 15 residues. Germline loops: CDR1 WSHSY, CDR2 SAAADI.

This specimen consisted of whole blood, obtained in connection with sensitization to the hapten diphenylcyclopropenone (DPC). The sequence was obtained from a woman between 45 and 65 years old with alopecia areata. Some clones in this sample may be carry-over from other donors' samples. This chain connects TRBV10-2 to TRBJ1-5, with D possibly TRBD1 on 6 matching bases. The CDR3 loop is CASSPSGDSNQPQHF. In DNA, the CDR3 is TGCGCCAGCAGCCCCTCAGGGGATAGCAATCAGCCCCAGCATTTT.